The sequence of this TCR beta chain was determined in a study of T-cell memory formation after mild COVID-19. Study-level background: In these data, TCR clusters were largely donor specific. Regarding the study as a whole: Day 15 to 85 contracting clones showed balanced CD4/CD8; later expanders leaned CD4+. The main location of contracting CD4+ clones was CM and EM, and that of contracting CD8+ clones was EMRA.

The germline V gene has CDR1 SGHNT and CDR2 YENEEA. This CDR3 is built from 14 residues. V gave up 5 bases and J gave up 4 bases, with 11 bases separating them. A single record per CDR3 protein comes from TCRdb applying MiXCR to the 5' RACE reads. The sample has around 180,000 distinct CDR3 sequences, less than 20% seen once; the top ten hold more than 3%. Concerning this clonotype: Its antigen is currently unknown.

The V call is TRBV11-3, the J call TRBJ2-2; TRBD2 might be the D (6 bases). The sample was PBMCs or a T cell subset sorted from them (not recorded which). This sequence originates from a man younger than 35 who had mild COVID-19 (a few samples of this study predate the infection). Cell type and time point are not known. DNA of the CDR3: TGTGCCAGCAGCCCGGGAGTGAGCACCGGGGAGCTGTTTTTT. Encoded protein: CASSPGVSTGELFF. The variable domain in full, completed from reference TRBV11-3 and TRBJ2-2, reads EAGVVQSPRYKIIEKKQPVAFWCNPISGHNTLYWYLQNLGQGPELLIRYENEEAVDDSQLPKDRFSAERLKGVDSTLKIQPAELGDSAVYLCASSPGVSTGELFFGEGSRLTVL.